These 3 T cell receptor beta chains were all obtained from the same sample, sequenced in a study of tumor-infiltrating lymphocytes in primary liver carcinoma. From roughly 0.55 ug of total RNA, TCR beta-specific cDNA was reverse-transcribed using a constant-region primer. Slightly modified ARM-PCR, run as three nested multiplex PCR rounds, produced the TCR beta libraries. Investigators reported that the first two PCR rounds, at about 11 cycles each, used TRBV1-TRBV30 forward primers with a C-beta reverse primer. TCRdb used MiXCR to reprocess the multiplex PCR reads, holding one entry per CDR3 protein. Of tens of thousands of distinct CDR3 sequences listed, about 71% were seen once; the top ten hold around 44%. It was from roughly 20-30 mg of unsorted bulk tissue that RNA and DNA were co-extracted. The sequenced sample was liver tumor tissue from sampling region 4. Subset in this sample: tumor region T4, right-lateral pole. These receptors were obtained from a man aged 35 to 55 with primary liver carcinoma and hepatitis B virus infection.

About this clonotype itself: In this CDR3 the conserved last residue, phenylalanine or tryptophan, is missing, so a read error is likely. This sequence joins TRBV7-9 and TRBJ2-7; D uncertain. Between the trimmed V and J ends, which lost 3 bases and 3 bases, there was a span of 3 bases. Germline loops: CDR1 SEHNR, CDR2 FQNEAQ (reference sequence). The CDR3 totals 11 residues. The CDR3 sequence: CASSFNYEQYL. The CDR3 DNA sequence: TGTGCCAGCAGCTTTAACTACGAGCAGTACTTA.

This chain joins TRBV2 and TRBJ2-2; D unresolved. Germline V gene sequence: CDR1 SNHLY, CDR2 FYNNEI. V lost 5 bases and J lost 1, with 14 bases in between. The CDR3 length is 16 residues. CDR3 nucleotide sequence: TGTGCCAGCAGTATAGTTAGGACGGTGAACACCGGGGAGCTGTTTTTT. This translates into CASSIVRTVNTGELFF.

This clonotype was observed many times. V is TRBV30 and J is TRBJ2-5; perhaps TRBD2 as D (5 bases). V lost 2 bases, J lost 4 bases, and 11 bases lay in between. CDR1 is GTSNPN and CDR2 is SVGIG in the germline V gene (reference sequence). The CDR3 loop spans 13 amino acids. CDR3 in DNA: TGTGCCTGGAGTCCGCCGGGAAGAGAGACCCAGTACTTC. Its protein product is CAWSPPGRETQYF.